This T cell receptor (beta chain) was identified during a study of molecular identifiers for immune sequencing clone quantification. Preparation of the bulk TCR libraries relied on previously described methods and listed TCR primers. TCRdb re-derived calls from the PCR reads in MiXCR, one entry per CDR3 protein. The data show a few hundred thousand distinct CDR3 sequences, with about 21% seen just once and around 0.84% held by the top ten. Germline V gives CDR1 KGHSH, CDR2 LQKENI. The CDR3 contains 17 residues. Trimming took 0 bases from V and 2 from J, leaving 15 bases between them. This clonotype was counted between two and nine times.

Sequencing was carried out using naive CD8+ T cells from blood, with Jurkat cell RNA spiked in. Subset meaning: FACS-sorted CD8+CD4-CCR7+CD45RA+ naive T cells. The TCR was taken from a human donor in good health. Some libraries in this study had Jurkat cell RNA spiked in. The chain combines TRBV18 with TRBJ2-3; D may be TRBD1 or TRBD2 (6 bases each). The CDR3 spells CASSPPVRGPFTDTQYF. Written as DNA, the CDR3 is TGTGCCAGCTCACCACCGGTTCGGGGGCCGTTCACAGATACGCAGTATTTT.